A selection of T cell receptor beta chains follows, all from one sample in a study of blood T cell repertoires in COVID-19. Using immunoSEQ multiplex PCR, the repertoire was profiled, and TCRdb retains in-frame clones only, with some absent. The table has 200,000 to 250,000 clones, around 80% seen once; the top ten hold around 12%. The source material was peripheral blood. These receptors were taken from a woman in her 40s with acute or convalescent COVID-19. CDR3s include the opening cysteine and the closing phenylalanine or tryptophan. D genes are given only for firm matches. Not every row has a clone size; where given, it reads once, few, many or a size class.

length: 14
D: -
V: TRBV11-2
size: -
J: TRBJ1-4
DNA: TGTGCCAGCAGCTTAGGCAGGGTTCGTGAAAAACTGTTTTTT
CDR3: CASSLGRVREKLFF

length: 11
D: -
V: TRBV2
size: -
J: TRBJ2-4
DNA: TGTGCCAGCGAGGAAGCATCGCTTCAGTACTTC
CDR3: CASEEASLQYF

length: 14
D: -
V: TRBV3-1/TRBV3-2
size: -
J: TRBJ2-2
DNA: TGTGCCAGCAGCCCACCCGCGGTGCCCGGGGAGCTGTTTTTT
CDR3: CASSPPAVPGELFF

length: 12
D: -
V: TRBV2
size: -
J: TRBJ2-3
DNA: TGTGCCAGCAGTGGAGGGCAAGATACGCAGTATTTT
CDR3: CASSGGQDTQYF

length: 16
D: TRBD2
V: TRBV13
size: -
J: TRBJ2-2
DNA: TGTGCCAGCAGCTCGATAGCGGGAGTTACCACCGGGGAGCTGTTTTTT
CDR3: CASSSIAGVTTGELFF

length: 14
D: -
V: TRBV2
size: -
J: TRBJ2-7
DNA: TGTGCCAGCATACCGGACCCAGGGGCCTACGAGCAGTACTTC
CDR3: CASIPDPGAYEQYF

length: 14
D: TRBD2
V: TRBV4-2
size: -
J: TRBJ2-7
DNA: TGTGCCAGCAGCCAGGATCCTAGCGGCTACGAGCAGTACTTC
CDR3: CASSQDPSGYEQYF

length: 17
D: TRBD2
V: TRBV6-6
size: -
J: TRBJ2-3
DNA: TGTGCCAGCAGTCGTTCGGGACTAGCGGGTTACACAGATACGCAGTATTTT
CDR3: CASSRSGLAGYTDTQYF

length: 17
D: TRBD1
V: TRBV18
size: -
J: TRBJ2-3
DNA: TGTGCCAGCTCACCGGGACAGGGGTTATACTATCCCGATACGCAGTATTTT
CDR3: CASSPGQGLYYPDTQYF

length: 16
D: -
V: TRBV6-2/TRBV6-3
size: -
J: TRBJ2-4
DNA: TGTGCCAGCAGTTACGCCAGGGAGGTAGCCAAAAACATTCAGTACTTC
CDR3: CASSYAREVAKNIQYF

length: 11
D: -
V: TRBV11-2
size: once
J: TRBJ1-4
DNA: TGTGCCAGCAGATCCTCCCAAAAACTGTTTTTT
CDR3: CASRSSQKLFF

length: 14
D: -
V: TRBV27
size: -
J: TRBJ2-7
DNA: TGTGCCAGCAGGTCTCTAGCAATAAACCTAGAGCAGTACTTC
CDR3: CASRSLAINLEQYF

length: 14
D: TRBD1
V: TRBV2
size: -
J: TRBJ2-2
DNA: TGTGCCAGCAGAGCGGACAGGGCAGGCGGGGAGCTGTTTTTT
CDR3: CASRADRAGGELFF

length: 16
D: -
V: TRBV5-1
size: -
J: TRBJ1-1
DNA: TGCGCCAGCAGCTTAAATCCCTTACAGGGTGGCACTGAAGCTTTCTTT
CDR3: CASSLNPLQGGTEAFF

length: 14
D: -
V: TRBV6-5
size: -
J: TRBJ1-6
DNA: TGTGCCAGCAGTTACACCTACAGGGAATCACCCCTCCACTTT
CDR3: CASSYTYRESPLHF

length: 15
D: TRBD1
V: TRBV11-2
size: -
J: TRBJ2-1
DNA: TGTGCCAGCAGGTCCCGGGACAGGGTGATCGATGAGCAGTTCTTC
CDR3: CASRSRDRVIDEQFF

length: 13
D: TRBD1
V: TRBV29-1
size: -
J: TRBJ1-2
DNA: TGCAGCGTTGCAGGGGGAGGAAACTATGGCTACACCTTC
CDR3: CSVAGGGNYGYTF

length: 17
D: -
V: TRBV4-3
size: once
J: TRBJ1-6
DNA: TGCGCCAGCAGCCCGAACAGGGTACTGCATGGTAATTCACCCCTCCACTTT
CDR3: CASSPNRVLHGNSPLHF

length: 15
D: TRBD2
V: TRBV5-1
size: -
J: TRBJ2-1
DNA: TGCGCCAGCAGCTTGGGACTAGCGGGGGGTCAGGAGCAGTTCTTC
CDR3: CASSLGLAGGQEQFF

length: 14
D: -
V: TRBV13
size: -
J: TRBJ1-2
DNA: TGTGCCAGCAGCTTTAAAGGAGACCTATATGGCTACACCTTC
CDR3: CASSFKGDLYGYTF

length: 13
D: -
V: TRBV7-9
size: once
J: TRBJ1-1
DNA: TGTGCCAGCAGCCTACCAGCCGGGATCGAAGCTTTCTTT
CDR3: CASSLPAGIEAFF

length: 16
D: -
V: TRBV27
size: -
J: TRBJ1-2
DNA: TGTGCCAGCAGTTTATCGTCCTCAAAGGAGAACTATGGCTACACCTTC
CDR3: CASSLSSSKENYGYTF

length: 15
D: TRBD1
V: TRBV11-2
size: -
J: TRBJ1-2
DNA: TGTGCCAGCAGCCCCACCCGGGCAGGGGGCTCTGGCTACACCTTC
CDR3: CASSPTRAGGSGYTF

length: 16
D: TRBD2
V: TRBV5-1
size: -
J: TRBJ2-1
DNA: TGCGCCAGCAGCCAGACTCTAGCGGGGTCCTACAATGAGCAGTTCTTC
CDR3: CASSQTLAGSYNEQFF

length: 13
D: -
V: TRBV7-8
size: -
J: TRBJ1-2
DNA: TGTGCCAGCAGCTTAGTCAGGGACTATGGCTACACCTTC
CDR3: CASSLVRDYGYTF

length: 18
D: -
V: TRBV7-9
size: -
J: TRBJ2-2
DNA: TGTGCCAGCAATCCGACCCCACAGGACGTTTCGAACACCGGGGAGCTGTTTTTT
CDR3: CASNPTPQDVSNTGELFF

length: 17
D: -
V: TRBV18
size: -
J: TRBJ2-7
DNA: TGTGCCAGCTCACCGTCACCCCTTCGACAGGTCTCCTACGAGCAGTACTTC
CDR3: CASSPSPLRQVSYEQYF

length: 16
D: TRBD2
V: TRBV27
size: once
J: TRBJ2-1
DNA: TGTGCCAGCCAAACTAGCGGGAGGGTACTTGTGGATGAGCAGTTCTTC
CDR3: CASQTSGRVLVDEQFF

length: 14
D: -
V: TRBV6-6
size: -
J: TRBJ1-1
DNA: TGTGCCAGCAGTTTCCGGGAGGGAAACACTGAAGCTTTCTTT
CDR3: CASSFREGNTEAFF

length: 9
D: -
V: TRBV20-1
size: -
J: TRBJ1-2
DNA: TGCAGTGCCCTTTATGGCTACACCTTC
CDR3: CSALYGYTF

length: 13
D: TRBD1
V: TRBV5-1
size: -
J: TRBJ2-7
DNA: TGCGCCAGCAGCAGGGACAGGGGTTACGAGCAGTACTTC
CDR3: CASSRDRGYEQYF

length: 16
D: -
V: TRBV18
size: once
J: TRBJ1-2
DNA: TGTGCCAGCTCACCACTTCATGGCCACGATAACTATGGCTACACCTTC
CDR3: CASSPLHGHDNYGYTF

length: 16
D: -
V: TRBV6-6
size: -
J: TRBJ2-5
DNA: TGTGCCAGCCTACCCGCGGGACGGGGAGACCAAGAGACCCAGTACTTC
CDR3: CASLPAGRGDQETQYF

length: 14
D: -
V: TRBV5-5
size: -
J: TRBJ2-7
DNA: TGTGCCAGCAGCTTTAGAGGACAGACCTACGAGCAGTACTTC
CDR3: CASSFRGQTYEQYF

length: 15
D: TRBD2
V: TRBV10-3
size: -
J: TRBJ2-1
DNA: TGTGCCATCAGACCAAGCGGGGGGGCAGGGAATGAGCAGTTCTTC
CDR3: CAIRPSGGAGNEQFF

length: 17
D: -
V: TRBV6-2/TRBV6-3
size: -
J: TRBJ2-7
DNA: TGTGCCAGCAGTTACGATACAGCTAGCCTAGGGGGGGACGAGCAGTACTTC
CDR3: CASSYDTASLGGDEQYF

length: 13
D: -
V: TRBV27
size: few
J: TRBJ1-2
DNA: TGTGCCAGCAGTGACCGGGGTCCCCGCGGCTACACCTTC
CDR3: CASSDRGPRGYTF

length: 13
D: TRBD1
V: TRBV6-5
size: once
J: TRBJ1-1
DNA: TGTGCCAGCCGACGCGGGACAGAGTCTATAGCTTTCTTT
CDR3: CASRRGTESIAFF

length: 14
D: TRBD1
V: TRBV9
size: once
J: TRBJ2-7
DNA: TGTGCCAGCAGCGAGGGGACAGGGAGGCTCGAGCAGTACTTC
CDR3: CASSEGTGRLEQYF

length: 14
D: -
V: TRBV27
size: -
J: TRBJ1-2
DNA: TGTGCCAGCAGTTTTTCCGACAGAATTGATGGCTACACCTTC
CDR3: CASSFSDRIDGYTF

length: 15
D: TRBD1
V: TRBV6-5
size: -
J: TRBJ2-7
DNA: TGTGCCAGCAGTTCGACAGGGCGACAGAACTACGAGCAGTACTTC
CDR3: CASSSTGRQNYEQYF

length: 14
D: -
V: TRBV19
size: -
J: TRBJ1-1
DNA: TGTGCCAGTGGCCCCGGTCGGGGGGGGACTGAAGCTTTCTTT
CDR3: CASGPGRGGTEAFF

length: 15
D: -
V: TRBV5-1
size: -
J: TRBJ2-3
DNA: TGCGCCAGCAGCCACTGGGACTCACACACAGATACGCAGTATTTT
CDR3: CASSHWDSHTDTQYF

length: 13
D: TRBD2
V: TRBV7-6
size: -
J: TRBJ2-1
DNA: TGTGCCAGCAGCCCCGGGAGGATCGGTGAGCAGTTCTTC
CDR3: CASSPGRIGEQFF

length: 14
D: TRBD2
V: TRBV7-9
size: -
J: TRBJ2-3
DNA: TGTGCCAGCAGCTTAAGTCGGGGGGGAGATACGCAGTATTTT
CDR3: CASSLSRGGDTQYF

length: 18
D: TRBD2
V: TRBV4-1
size: -
J: TRBJ2-3
DNA: TGCGCCAGCAGCCAAGATTCTTTTCGGCGGGAGTTAACAGATACGCAGTATTTT
CDR3: CASSQDSFRRELTDTQYF

length: 15
D: -
V: TRBV9
size: -
J: TRBJ2-1
DNA: TGTGCCAGCAGTTATTATCGGGCGGGTCACAATGAGCAGTTCTTC
CDR3: CASSYYRAGHNEQFF

length: 17
D: -
V: TRBV7-9
size: -
J: TRBJ1-3
DNA: TGTGCCAGCAGCTTAGGGGTGCTAGGGGTCGGCGGAAACACCATATATTTT
CDR3: CASSLGVLGVGGNTIYF

length: 16
D: TRBD2
V: TRBV19
size: -
J: TRBJ2-1
DNA: TGTGCCAGTACCCTAGCGGTGACTAGCTCCTACAATGAGCAGTTCTTC
CDR3: CASTLAVTSSYNEQFF